This paragraph reports one T cell receptor (beta chain). This clonotype was observed at least ten times. Its target antigen remains unknown. Base-call qualities are not available, and no considerably larger clone is one nucleotide away. Ends trimmed: V by 6 bases, J by 4 bases; bases unmatched to a gene: 8. The CDR3 holds 15 amino acids from the cysteine to the phenylalanine. Only the CDR3 DNA is retained, 45 bases long and in frame from the first base. The time point label, as the study defines it: newly diagnosed GD, antithyroid drugs for less than 3 months. For both TCR sequencing and RNA sequencing, RNA was extracted from PBMCs in TRIzol. Graves' disease was diagnosed according to American Thyroid Association guidelines. Recruitment of patients was carried out at an endocrinology department in Xi'an, China. From each patient, about 9 milliliters of peripheral blood was collected into an EDTA anticoagulant tube. Ficoll Paque Plus density gradient separation was used to isolate PBMCs, and no additional T cell sorting was done. An Agilent 2100 Bioanalyzer and agarose gel were used to check RNA quality, while a NanoDrop 2000 measured RNA concentration.

These data come from a study of regulatory T cells in long-lasting Graves disease (dated by TCRdb to the early 2020s). Describing the broader study: Newly diagnosed Graves' disease patients had taken antithyroid drugs for less than 3 months. Patients with persistent Graves' disease were compared with patients with newly diagnosed Graves' disease using TCR sequencing and RNA sequencing of peripheral blood. The study was registered as a clinical trial and conducted in China. A total of some 33 samples were covered by TCR sequencing, comprising some 13 persistent and 20 newly diagnosed Graves' disease patients. Results the study describes overall, beyond this receptor: Peripheral blood alone was examined, since thyroid tissue, which constituted the primary lesion, could not be accessed. Compared with newly diagnosed patients, persistent Graves' disease patients had lower TCR Shannon entropy and fewer highly expanded clones, which suggests clonal expansion. The small sample size was acknowledged by the authors as a limitation that may reduce accuracy. Persistent disease showed preferential use of TRBV28, TRBJ1-2 and TRBJ2-5, whereas newly diagnosed disease favored TRBV20-1 and TRBJ2-1. A larger number of public clonotypes was shared among persistent patients (over 2,500) than among newly diagnosed patients (more than 850). Only the TCR beta chain was sequenced and analyzed.

The library was built by means of multiplex PCR. Instrument used: Illumina HiSeq 4000. To build TCR beta libraries, CDR3 regions were amplified by Arm-PCR using iRepertoire HTBI primers. Gel purification was performed on PCR products prior to sequencing. In the paper's pipeline: A total of roughly 65 TRBV and about 13 TRBJ segments were identified across samples and were used for gene usage analysis of CDR3 amino acid clonotypes. COPE and FqMerger were used to merge filtered high-quality paired reads into contigs. BLAST was used to align contigs to the IMGT TRBV, TRBD and TRBJ reference genes, and CDR3 was defined following IMGT. Clonotypes above 0.1% frequency were classified as highly expanded clones. Shannon entropy served as the measure of repertoire diversity, while the Gini coefficient captured V-J evenness. A clonotype found in more than one individual was treated as public. Clones were called with MiXCR by TCRdb after fastp trimmed the public reads at Q25, and only in-frame beta chains were retained. A single entry per CDR3 protein holds the most common genes and DNA from its merged rows. The V and J calls reflect TCRdb's pipeline rather than the authors' work. The sample yields around 330,000 distinct CDR3 sequences; 15% to 20% were counted once. Less than 40% of the sample is held by the ten biggest clonotypes.

This TCR was recovered from a female donor with Graves disease. The specimen comprised peripheral blood mononuclear cells (PBMCs), sampled at new diagnosis, from a patient treated with antithyroid drugs. The receptor chain draws on TRBV12-3 or TRBV12-4 and TRBJ2-2, and 7 junctional nucleotides match TRBD1. The CDR3 has the sequence CASSTGTVATGELFF. The DNA sequence is as follows: TGTGCCAGCAGCACTGGGACAGTTGCCACCGGGGAGCTGTTTTTT.